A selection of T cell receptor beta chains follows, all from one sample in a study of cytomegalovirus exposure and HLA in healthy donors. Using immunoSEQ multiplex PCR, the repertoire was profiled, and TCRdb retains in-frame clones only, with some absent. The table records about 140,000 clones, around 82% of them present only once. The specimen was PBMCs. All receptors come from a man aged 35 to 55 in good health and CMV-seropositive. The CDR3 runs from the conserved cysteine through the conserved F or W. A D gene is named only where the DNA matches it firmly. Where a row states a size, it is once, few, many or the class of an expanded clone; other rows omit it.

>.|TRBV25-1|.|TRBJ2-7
TGTGCCAGCAAAGGGGGCGAGCAGTACTTC
CASKGGEQYF
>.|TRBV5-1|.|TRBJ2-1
TGCGCCAGCAGCTTGGACCCTGTTTATAGTGAGCAGTTCTTC
CASSLDPVYSEQFF
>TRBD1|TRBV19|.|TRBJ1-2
TGTGCCACCACGGACAGGGTGGGGAATGGCTACCCCTTC
CATTDRVGNGYPF
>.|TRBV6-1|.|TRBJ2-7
TGTGCCAGCAGAGGGACGGGGGACTCCTACGAGCAGTACTTC
CASRGTGDSYEQYF
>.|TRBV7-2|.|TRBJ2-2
TGTGCCAGCAGCTTAATGGGAGCCACCAACACCGGGGAGCTGTTTTTT
CASSLMGATNTGELFF
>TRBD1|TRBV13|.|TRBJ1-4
TGTGCCAGCAGCTCCTACAGGGGTCCTAATGAAAAACTGTTTTTT
CASSSYRGPNEKLFF
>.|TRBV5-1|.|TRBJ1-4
TGCGCCAGCAGCTTGGCCAGGCCTGATGAAAAACTGTTTTTT
CASSLARPDEKLFF
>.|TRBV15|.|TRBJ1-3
TGTGCCACCAGCAGGGTAGGTGTGCCCGGAACAGGGCCTGGAAACACCATATATTTT
CATSRVGVPGTGPGNTIYF
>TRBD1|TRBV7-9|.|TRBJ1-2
TGTGCCAGCAGCATCGGACAGGGGGCGGTCTATGGCTACACCTTC
CASSIGQGAVYGYTF
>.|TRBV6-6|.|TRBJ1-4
TGTGCCAGCAGTTTACCTCCCACGGTTGAAAAACTGTTTTTT
CASSLPPTVEKLFF
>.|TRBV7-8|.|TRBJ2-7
TGTGCCAGCAGCTCATGGGGCAGCTCCTACGAGCAGTACTTC
CASSSWGSSYEQYF
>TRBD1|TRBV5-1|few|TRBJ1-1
TGCGCCAGCGGCCAGGGGGGTTCACGGAACACTGAAGCTTTCTTT
CASGQGGSRNTEAFF
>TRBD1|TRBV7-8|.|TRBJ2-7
TGTGCCAGCAGCTCGACAGGGATCTACGAGCAGTACTTC
CASSSTGIYEQYF
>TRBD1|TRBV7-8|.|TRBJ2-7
TGTGCCAGCAGCCAGATAGGGACAGGGGGGTACGAGCAGTACTTC
CASSQIGTGGYEQYF
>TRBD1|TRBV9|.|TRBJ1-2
TGTGCCAGCAGCGAGCGCAGGGACAGGGCCTATGGCTACACCTTC
CASSERRDRAYGYTF
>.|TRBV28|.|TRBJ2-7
TGTGCCAGCAGTTTGAGTTCGCGGTGGGGGCTAGGGGCCTACGAGCAGTACTTC
CASSLSSRWGLGAYEQYF
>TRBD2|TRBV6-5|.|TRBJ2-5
TGTGCCAGCAGTTGGGCCGGGACTAGCGGGAAAGAGACCCAGTACTTC
CASSWAGTSGKETQYF
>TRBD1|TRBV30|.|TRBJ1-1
TGTGCCTGGGTGACAGGGTTGAACACTGAAGCTTTCTTT
CAWVTGLNTEAFF
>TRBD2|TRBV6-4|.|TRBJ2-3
TGTGCCAGCAGCCCTTCTAGCGGGGGTAGCACAGATACGGAGTATTTT
CASSPSSGGSTDTEYF
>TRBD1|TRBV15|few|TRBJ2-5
TGTGCCACCAGCAAATCTTCCGGGACAGCCGACTTC
CATSKSSGTADF
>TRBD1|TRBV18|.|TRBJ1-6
TGTGCCAGCTCGGGACAGGGTCCGAATAATTCACCCCTCCACTTT
CASSGQGPNNSPLHF
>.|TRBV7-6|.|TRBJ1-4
TGTGCCAGCAGCTTAAGGGCAGGGGAGGGAAAACTGTTTTTT
CASSLRAGEGKLFF
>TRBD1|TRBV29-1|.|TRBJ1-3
TGCAGCGTTTACGACAGGGGGTATGGAAACACCATATATTTT
CSVYDRGYGNTIYF
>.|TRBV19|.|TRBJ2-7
TGTGCCAGTAGTATCTCTCGGGGAGCCTACGAGCAGTACTTC
CASSISRGAYEQYF
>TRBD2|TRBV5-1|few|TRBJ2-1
TGCGCCAGCAGCTTCGGCGGGAGGCCCTCGGTAGAGCAGTTCTTC
CASSFGGRPSVEQFF
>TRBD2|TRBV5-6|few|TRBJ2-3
TGTGCCAGCAGCTTAGGGACTATTGGCACAGATACGCAGTATTTT
CASSLGTIGTDTQYF
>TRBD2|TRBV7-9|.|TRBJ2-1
TGTGCCAGCAGCTCCTTAGCTAGCGGGGATTACAATGAGCAGTTCTTC
CASSSLASGDYNEQFF
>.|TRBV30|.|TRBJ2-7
TGTGCCTGGAGTGTAGGAGAGGGGGACACACTGGGAACCTACGAGCAGTACTTC
CAWSVGEGDTLGTYEQYF
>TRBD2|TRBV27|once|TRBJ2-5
TGTGCCAGCAGTCCCTATCCTCGACTAGCGGGAGAGACCCAGTACTTC
CASSPYPRLAGETQYF
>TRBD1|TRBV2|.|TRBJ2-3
TGTGCCAGCAGCCAACAGGGGTCTAGCACAGATACGCAGTATTTT
CASSQQGSSTDTQYF
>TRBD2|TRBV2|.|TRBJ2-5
TGTGCCAGCAGTGCCCTAGCGGGATCTCAAGAGACCCAGTACTTC
CASSALAGSQETQYF
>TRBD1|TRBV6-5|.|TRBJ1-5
TGTGCCAGCAGCCGACAGGGAGGTGGCCAGCCCCAGCATTTT
CASSRQGGGQPQHF
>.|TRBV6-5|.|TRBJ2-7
TGTGCCAGCAGTTACTCGAGGCAGGGCTACGAGCAGTACTTC
CASSYSRQGYEQYF
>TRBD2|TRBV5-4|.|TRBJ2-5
TGTGCCAGCAGGGGACGTCGGGGGGGTGAAGAGACCCAGTACTTC
CASRGRRGGEETQYF
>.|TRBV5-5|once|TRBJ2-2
TGTGCCAGCAGCCCCGGGGGAGGTAACACCGGGGAGCTGTTTTTT
CASSPGGGNTGELFF
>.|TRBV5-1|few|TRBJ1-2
TGCGCCAGCAGCAGGGAGGAGGATAGCTATGGCTACACCTTC
CASSREEDSYGYTF
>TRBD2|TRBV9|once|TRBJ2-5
TGTGCCAGCAGCGCGGGATGGGGGGGGTCAGAGACCCAGTACTTC
CASSAGWGGSETQYF
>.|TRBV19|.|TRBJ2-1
TGTGCCAGTAGTATGTCATTACTGTACAATGAGCAGTTCTTC
CASSMSLLYNEQFF
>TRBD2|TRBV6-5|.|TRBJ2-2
TGTGCCAGCTGGGGGGGTGGGGAGCTGTTTTTT
CASWGGGELFF
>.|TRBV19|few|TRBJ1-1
TGTGCCAGTAGTATTTCACGTGGACAGATGAACACTGAAGCTTTCTTT
CASSISRGQMNTEAFF
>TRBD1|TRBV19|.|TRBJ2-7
TGTGCCAGTAGTATTGGGACAGGCTTCTCCTACGAGCAGTACTTC
CASSIGTGFSYEQYF
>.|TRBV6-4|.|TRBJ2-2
TGTGCCAGCAGCCCAGGGGTTACGAACACCGGGGAGCTGTTTTTT
CASSPGVTNTGELFF
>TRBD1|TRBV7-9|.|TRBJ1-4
TGTGCCAGCAGTCCTGTCCCGGGACAGGGATCGAGTGAAAAACTGTTTTTT
CASSPVPGQGSSEKLFF
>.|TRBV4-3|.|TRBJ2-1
TGCGCCAGCAGCCAAGATCGCAGCTACAATGAGCAGTTCTTC
CASSQDRSYNEQFF
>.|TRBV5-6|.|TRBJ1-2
TGTGCCAGCAGCCCTGTGCAGGGATATGGCTACACCTTC
CASSPVQGYGYTF
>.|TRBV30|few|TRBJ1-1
TGTGCCTGGATTCCTGTGAACACTGAAGCTTTCTTT
CAWIPVNTEAFF
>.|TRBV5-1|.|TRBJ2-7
TGCGCCAGCCGAACCAGTGAGAGGTCCTACGAGCAGTACTTC
CASRTSERSYEQYF
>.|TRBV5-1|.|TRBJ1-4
TGCGCCAGCAGCTTGTTGTCGCAGGGTGGGAATGAAAAACTGTTTTTT
CASSLLSQGGNEKLFF
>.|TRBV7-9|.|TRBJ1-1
TGTGCCAGCAGCTTAGGCGCTGGGAGGGGGTACACTGAAGCTTTCTTT
CASSLGAGRGYTEAFF
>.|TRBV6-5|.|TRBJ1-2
TGTGCCAGCACCCCGCGGGAGGATGGTGGCTACACCTTC
CASTPREDGGYTF
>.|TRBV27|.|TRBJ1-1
TGTGCCAGCAGTTTCGGTATCTACACTGAAGCTTTCTTT
CASSFGIYTEAFF
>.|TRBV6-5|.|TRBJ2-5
TGTGCCAGCAGTGCCGCGGTTGACCAAGAGACCCAGTACTTC
CASSAAVDQETQYF
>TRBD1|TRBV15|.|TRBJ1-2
TGTGCCACCAGCAGGACCGGAGGTGGGACAGGGGCTAACTATGGCTACACCTTC
CATSRTGGGTGANYGYTF
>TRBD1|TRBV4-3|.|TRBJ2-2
TGCGCCAGCAGCCATCACAGGGGCAACACCGGGGAGCTGTTTTTT
CASSHHRGNTGELFF
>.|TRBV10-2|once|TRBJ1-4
TGCGCCAGCAGTGAGTCGACGGGGGGCTCGCCTAATGAAAAACTGTTTTTT
CASSESTGGSPNEKLFF
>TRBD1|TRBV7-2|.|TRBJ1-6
TGTGCCAGCAGTCACAGGGGGCTGGGTGATTCACCCCTCCACTTT
CASSHRGLGDSPLHF
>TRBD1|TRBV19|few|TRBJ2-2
TGTGCCAGTAGAACGGACAGGGCGCGACTAGGCGGGGAGCTGTTTTTT
CASRTDRARLGGELFF
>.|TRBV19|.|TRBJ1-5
TGTGCCAGTAGTATCCCCCGTTCTGGGGGCCGGCAGCCCCAGCATTTT
CASSIPRSGGRQPQHF